What follows describes a single T cell receptor (beta chain). As yet, its antigen is unknown. This sample is part of a study of T cells after posttransplantation cyclophosphamide. Overall study results and limits: TRB clonality was highly associated with recipient CMV seropositivity and reactivation. Later post-transplant blood repertoires were often dominated by donor CD8+ memory clones.

CDR1 is SGHDN and CDR2 is FVKESK in the germline V gene. The CDR3 length is 15 residues. V lost 3 bases and J lost 3; bases outside the gene matches: 5. Data came from immunoSEQ multiplex PCR; TCRdb stores just in-frame clones and leaves some out. The sample gives roughly 70,000 clones, just under 95% of which show up once; 2.5% to 3% is in the top ten. On the day of bone marrow donation, the related graft donor provided peripheral blood. Sequences were obtained from PBMCs. The sequence came from a woman aged 30 to 39 in good health and a related stem cell transplant donor. J is TRBJ2-5 and V is TRBV14; 9 bases fit TRBD1. CDR3 DNA sequence: TGTGCCAGCAGCCAGTGGACAGGGGCGAAAGAGACCCAGTACTTC. Encoded protein: CASSQWTGAKETQYF. The full variable domain, rest sourced from reference TRBV14 and TRBJ2-5, is EAGVTQFPSHSVIEKGQTVTLRCDPISGHDNLYWYRRVMGKEIKFLLHFVKESKQDESGMPNNRFLAERTGGTYSTLKVQPAELEDSGVYFCASSQWTGAKETQYFGPGTRLLVL.